The text below deals with one T cell receptor (beta chain). Primed by a sample-barcoded 5' primer and a J-beta primer mix, a second PCR proceeded for 7 to 11 cycles. TCRdb called the 5' RACE reads again in MiXCR, with one record for every CDR3 protein. In the table there are about 1.5 million distinct CDR3 sequences, 40% to 50% of which are singletons. The source of the sample is a study of blood T cells in healthy people across ages. This CDR3 region has 16 residues. V lost 3 bases, J lost 7 bases, and 22 bases lay in between. Germline V gene sequence: CDR1 GTSNPN, CDR2 SVGIG (reference sequence). This receptor was taken from a young woman in good health. The gene calls are TRBV30 and TRBJ2-1; D might be TRBD1 or TRBD2, each matching 6 bases. The specimen sequenced was blood. The CDR3 region is CAWSGPMGGVVNEQFF. The CDR3 DNA reads as TGTGCCTGGAGCGGCCCAATGGGGGGCGTTGTGAATGAGCAGTTCTTC.